This is a list of T cell receptor beta chains from one sample in a study of T-cell reconstitution after alpha-beta-depleted transplantation in children. Each CDR3 protein gets one entry after TCRdb re-called the PCR reads with MiXCR. The table includes hundreds of thousands of distinct CDR3 sequences, approximately 10% detected once. The sequenced sample was PBMCs, obtained before TCRalphabeta/CD19-depleted stem cell transplant. The source of these receptors is a child under 10 years old with inherited bone marrow failure, due to receive a stem cell transplant. Both conserved end residues are part of each CDR3. The order of the fields is J gene, D gene, clone size, V gene, CDR3 DNA, CDR3 protein. The D gene is left open where the match is weak. Size values are once, few and many counts, or a class for expanded clones, and some rows have none.

j_call: TRBJ1-5
d_call: NA
clone_size: many
v_call: TRBV9
cdr3_nt: TGTGCCAGCAGCGTAGGGGGATTCAATCAGCCCCAGCATTTT
cdr3_aa: CASSVGGFNQPQHF

j_call: TRBJ2-2
d_call: NA
clone_size: many
v_call: TRBV6-5
cdr3_nt: TGTGCCAGCAGTTACTCCAAGGGAGCCGGGGAGCTGTTTTTT
cdr3_aa: CASSYSKGAGELFF

j_call: TRBJ1-1
d_call: NA
clone_size: NA
v_call: TRBV3-1
cdr3_nt: TGTGCCAGCAGCCTCGGAGGGTGGATGGTGAACACTGAAGCTTTCTTT
cdr3_aa: CASSLGGWMVNTEAFF

j_call: TRBJ2-3
d_call: NA
clone_size: many
v_call: TRBV4-2
cdr3_nt: TGTGCCAGCAGCCAAGGACCAAGCACAGATACGCAGTATTTT
cdr3_aa: CASSQGPSTDTQYF

j_call: TRBJ2-4
d_call: NA
clone_size: few
v_call: TRBV15
cdr3_nt: TGTGCCACCAGCAAAATCCGCGGGTCGGCGGGGTATTGGTACTTC
cdr3_aa: CATSKIRGSAGYWYF

j_call: TRBJ1-3
d_call: NA
clone_size: many
v_call: TRBV7-2
cdr3_nt: TGTGCCAGCAGCTTAGGTGGGGCCCTGTATTTT
cdr3_aa: CASSLGGALYF

j_call: TRBJ2-7
d_call: NA
clone_size: few
v_call: TRBV2
cdr3_nt: TGTGCCAGCAGTGAAGGGAGAGGGTCCTACGAGCAGTACTTC
cdr3_aa: CASSEGRGSYEQYF

j_call: TRBJ2-7
d_call: TRBD2
clone_size: few
v_call: TRBV9
cdr3_nt: TGTGCCAGCAGCGTAGCCCCACTAGCGGGAGGGCCCTACGAGCAGTACTTC
cdr3_aa: CASSVAPLAGGPYEQYF

j_call: TRBJ2-7
d_call: NA
clone_size: many
v_call: TRBV5-1
cdr3_nt: TGCGCCAGCAGCTCCGGGGCGGGGCAGGCCGCCTACGAGCAGTACTTC
cdr3_aa: CASSSGAGQAAYEQYF

j_call: TRBJ2-1
d_call: NA
clone_size: many
v_call: TRBV20-1
cdr3_nt: TGCAGTTCGACTAGAATGGAGGAGCAGTTCTTC
cdr3_aa: CSSTRMEEQFF

j_call: TRBJ2-7
d_call: NA
clone_size: many
v_call: TRBV7-2
cdr3_nt: TGTGCCAGCAGCTTAGGAGGCAGGGGGGCGGGAGAGCAGTACTTC
cdr3_aa: CASSLGGRGAGEQYF

j_call: TRBJ2-1
d_call: TRBD2
clone_size: NA
v_call: TRBV20-1
cdr3_nt: TGCAGTGCTAACAGACCGGGACTAGCTTCCTACAATGAGCAGTTCTTC
cdr3_aa: CSANRPGLASYNEQFF

j_call: TRBJ1-4
d_call: NA
clone_size: many
v_call: TRBV5-1
cdr3_nt: TGCGCCAGCAGCCCTGGAGGAGGTGAAAAACTGTTTTTT
cdr3_aa: CASSPGGGEKLFF

j_call: TRBJ2-7
d_call: TRBD1
clone_size: NA
v_call: TRBV5-1
cdr3_nt: TGCGCCAGCAGCTACGGACAGGGCCAGGGCTCGGAGCAGTACTTC
cdr3_aa: CASSYGQGQGSEQYF

j_call: TRBJ2-6
d_call: NA
clone_size: few
v_call: TRBV25-1
cdr3_nt: TGTGCCAGCAGTGAGCCTCTCTCTGGGGCCAACGTCCTGACTTTC
cdr3_aa: CASSEPLSGANVLTF

j_call: TRBJ2-7
d_call: TRBD2
clone_size: many
v_call: TRBV20-1
cdr3_nt: TGCAGTGCTAGAGGGACTAGCGGGACGCACGAGCAGTACTTC
cdr3_aa: CSARGTSGTHEQYF

j_call: TRBJ2-3
d_call: TRBD1
clone_size: many
v_call: TRBV4-3
cdr3_nt: TGCGCCAGCAGCCAAGGACCCGGACAGGGGGTAGCAGATACGCAGTATTTT
cdr3_aa: CASSQGPGQGVADTQYF

j_call: TRBJ1-2
d_call: TRBD1
clone_size: many
v_call: TRBV29-1
cdr3_nt: TGCAGCGTTGCTCTTTTCCCGGGACAGGGAGGTGGCTACACCTTC
cdr3_aa: CSVALFPGQGGGYTF

j_call: TRBJ2-1
d_call: TRBD2
clone_size: few
v_call: TRBV27
cdr3_nt: TGTGCCAGCAGGGCTAGCGGGAGGGGGTACAATGAGCAGTTCTTC
cdr3_aa: CASRASGRGYNEQFF

j_call: TRBJ2-7
d_call: TRBD2
clone_size: NA
v_call: TRBV7-8
cdr3_nt: TGTGCCAGCAGCTGGGAGCGGGGGGGTAGCTCCTGCGAGCAGTACTTC
cdr3_aa: CASSWERGGSSCEQYF

j_call: TRBJ2-5
d_call: TRBD2
clone_size: many
v_call: TRBV12-3/TRBV12-4
cdr3_nt: TGTGCCAGCAGCCACGGACTAGCGGGAGGGCAAGAGACCCAGTACTTC
cdr3_aa: CASSHGLAGGQETQYF

j_call: TRBJ2-1
d_call: TRBD2
clone_size: few
v_call: TRBV7-8
cdr3_nt: TGTGCCAGCAGCTTACGGGAGGCGGGAGCCTTTTACAATGAGCAGTTCTTC
cdr3_aa: CASSLREAGAFYNEQFF

j_call: TRBJ1-5
d_call: NA
clone_size: many
v_call: TRBV6-2/TRBV6-3
cdr3_nt: TGTGCCAGCACCGACCGAACAGGGAGCAATCAGCCCCAGCATTTT
cdr3_aa: CASTDRTGSNQPQHF

j_call: TRBJ1-4
d_call: NA
clone_size: NA
v_call: TRBV6-1
cdr3_nt: TGTGCCAGCAGTAAGGACAGCCACAATGAAAAACTGTTTTTT
cdr3_aa: CASSKDSHNEKLFF

j_call: TRBJ2-4
d_call: TRBD2
clone_size: many
v_call: TRBV3-1
cdr3_nt: TGTGCCAGCAGCCAAGTTCTAGCGGGAGGTCGGGACATTCAGTACTTC
cdr3_aa: CASSQVLAGGRDIQYF

j_call: TRBJ2-7
d_call: NA
clone_size: NA
v_call: TRBV6-2/TRBV6-3
cdr3_nt: TGTGCCAGCAGTTACACCAGGTCCTCCTACGAGCAGTACTTC
cdr3_aa: CASSYTRSSYEQYF

j_call: TRBJ2-7
d_call: TRBD1
clone_size: many
v_call: TRBV5-1
cdr3_nt: TGCGCCAGCAGCTTGGGACCCGACAGGGTAGCGTACGAGCAGTACTTC
cdr3_aa: CASSLGPDRVAYEQYF

j_call: TRBJ2-3
d_call: NA
clone_size: many
v_call: TRBV5-1
cdr3_nt: TGCGCCAGCAGATCCGGGACTGTTAGCACAGATACGCAGTATTTT
cdr3_aa: CASRSGTVSTDTQYF

j_call: TRBJ1-4
d_call: TRBD1
clone_size: many
v_call: TRBV12-3/TRBV12-4
cdr3_nt: TGTGCCAGCAGCCCCGACAGGGGAGAACCAACTGGGCAAGAAAAACTGTTTTTT
cdr3_aa: CASSPDRGEPTGQEKLFF

j_call: TRBJ2-1
d_call: TRBD1
clone_size: many
v_call: TRBV5-1
cdr3_nt: TGCGCCAGCAGTTCTTACAGGGGTATGTCGGAGCAGTTCTTC
cdr3_aa: CASSSYRGMSEQFF

j_call: TRBJ2-1
d_call: NA
clone_size: many
v_call: TRBV29-1
cdr3_nt: TGCAGCGCTGGGCGCTCCTACAATGAGCAGTTCTTC
cdr3_aa: CSAGRSYNEQFF

j_call: TRBJ2-3
d_call: TRBD1
clone_size: few
v_call: TRBV28
cdr3_nt: TGTGCCAGCAGTTTGGGGACAGGGGTAACTAGCACAGATACGCAGTATTTT
cdr3_aa: CASSLGTGVTSTDTQYF

j_call: TRBJ1-5
d_call: NA
clone_size: NA
v_call: TRBV19
cdr3_nt: TGTGCCAGTAGACCCATTGTTGGGCCCCAGCATTTT
cdr3_aa: CASRPIVGPQHF

j_call: TRBJ1-2
d_call: NA
clone_size: many
v_call: TRBV10-3
cdr3_nt: TGTGCCATCAGTTTCCCCGGGACGCATCATGGCTACACCTTC
cdr3_aa: CAISFPGTHHGYTF

j_call: TRBJ2-1
d_call: NA
clone_size: many
v_call: TRBV29-1
cdr3_nt: TGCAGCGTCCGTTCCTGGCTAGGATACAATGAGCAGTTCTTC
cdr3_aa: CSVRSWLGYNEQFF

j_call: TRBJ1-2
d_call: NA
clone_size: many
v_call: TRBV5-1
cdr3_nt: TGCGCCAGCAGCTTGGAGACGGAACGGTATGGCTACACCTTC
cdr3_aa: CASSLETERYGYTF

j_call: TRBJ1-4
d_call: NA
clone_size: few
v_call: TRBV20-1
cdr3_nt: TGCAGTGTTCACGGCCGGAGAAATGAAAAACTGTTTTTT
cdr3_aa: CSVHGRRNEKLFF

j_call: TRBJ1-1
d_call: NA
clone_size: many
v_call: TRBV28
cdr3_nt: TGTGCCAGCACCTGGGACGGCATGAACACTGAAGCTTTCTTT
cdr3_aa: CASTWDGMNTEAFF

j_call: TRBJ2-5
d_call: TRBD1
clone_size: many
v_call: TRBV29-1
cdr3_nt: TGCAGCGTTGAACAGGGGGCGGCGGAGACCCAGTACTTC
cdr3_aa: CSVEQGAAETQYF

j_call: TRBJ2-1
d_call: TRBD2
clone_size: many
v_call: TRBV15
cdr3_nt: TGTGCCACCAGCCCAAGTAGGTATCTAGCGGGAGTCCATGAGCAGTTCTTC
cdr3_aa: CATSPSRYLAGVHEQFF

j_call: TRBJ2-1
d_call: NA
clone_size: few
v_call: TRBV19
cdr3_nt: TGTGCCAGTAGTATAGTGGGAGCGGTAGCGTACAATGAGCAGTTCTTC
cdr3_aa: CASSIVGAVAYNEQFF

j_call: TRBJ2-7
d_call: TRBD1
clone_size: NA
v_call: TRBV30
cdr3_nt: TGTGCCTGGAGCTTAAGACCCGGGACAGGCCAGTACTTC
cdr3_aa: CAWSLRPGTGQYF

j_call: TRBJ2-1
d_call: TRBD2
clone_size: many
v_call: TRBV5-5
cdr3_nt: TGTGCCAGCAGCTTGCGACTAGCGGGAAATGTCTACAATGAGCAGTTCTTC
cdr3_aa: CASSLRLAGNVYNEQFF

j_call: TRBJ2-6
d_call: TRBD2
clone_size: few
v_call: TRBV6-5
cdr3_nt: TGTGCCAGCAGTCACAGGGCGGGGGGCTCTGGGGCCAACGTCCTGACTTTC
cdr3_aa: CASSHRAGGSGANVLTF

j_call: TRBJ1-4
d_call: NA
clone_size: few
v_call: TRBV4-3
cdr3_nt: TGCGCCAGCAGCCCTCGATGGGGGACACCCTACGAAAAACTGTTTTTT
cdr3_aa: CASSPRWGTPYEKLFF

j_call: TRBJ1-6
d_call: TRBD1
clone_size: many
v_call: TRBV27
cdr3_nt: TGTGCCAGCAGTTTGTCCGGGACAGGGGATAATTCACCCCTCCACTTT
cdr3_aa: CASSLSGTGDNSPLHF

j_call: TRBJ2-3
d_call: TRBD2
clone_size: many
v_call: TRBV12-3/TRBV12-4
cdr3_nt: TGTGCCAGCAGTTCCGGACTAGACGCAGATACGCAGTATTTT
cdr3_aa: CASSSGLDADTQYF

j_call: TRBJ2-1
d_call: TRBD2
clone_size: many
v_call: TRBV12-3/TRBV12-4
cdr3_nt: TGTGCCAGCAGCCTACCGGTTGCTGCTAGCGGGAGAAATGAGCAGTTCTTC
cdr3_aa: CASSLPVAASGRNEQFF

j_call: TRBJ2-6
d_call: NA
clone_size: many
v_call: TRBV29-1
cdr3_nt: TGCAGCGTTTGGATCTCTGGGGCCAACGTCCTGACTTTC
cdr3_aa: CSVWISGANVLTF

j_call: TRBJ1-3
d_call: NA
clone_size: many
v_call: TRBV5-1
cdr3_nt: TGCGCCAGCAGCTTGGGGGACCTTGGAAACACCATATATTTT
cdr3_aa: CASSLGDLGNTIYF